There are many counts of the clone carrying this T cell receptor beta chain. What it binds is not known. The sample originates from a study of CD8 T cells in ankylosing spondylitis. General study results and limits: Disease-linked clones reportedly showed significant enrichment in matched ankylosing spondylitis synovial fluid.

TCRdb re-called the 5' RACE reads with MiXCR, one entry per CDR3 protein. The sample records some 120,000 distinct CDR3 sequences, around 15% being singletons. Per the germline V gene, CDR1 is SEHNR and CDR2 is FQNEAQ (reference sequence). This CDR3 region has 13 residues. V lost 4 bases and J lost 6; bases outside the gene matches: 4. The chain has TRBV7-9 and TRBJ1-2; 8 nucleotides match TRBD1. Material for sequencing was blood, either unsorted or a sorted T cell fraction (not recorded which). The receptor comes from a female donor with ankylosing spondylitis or in good health (not recorded which). CDR3 amino acids: CASSYDRGNGYTF. CDR3 nucleotide sequence: TGTGCCAGCAGCTACGACAGGGGTAATGGCTACACCTTC.